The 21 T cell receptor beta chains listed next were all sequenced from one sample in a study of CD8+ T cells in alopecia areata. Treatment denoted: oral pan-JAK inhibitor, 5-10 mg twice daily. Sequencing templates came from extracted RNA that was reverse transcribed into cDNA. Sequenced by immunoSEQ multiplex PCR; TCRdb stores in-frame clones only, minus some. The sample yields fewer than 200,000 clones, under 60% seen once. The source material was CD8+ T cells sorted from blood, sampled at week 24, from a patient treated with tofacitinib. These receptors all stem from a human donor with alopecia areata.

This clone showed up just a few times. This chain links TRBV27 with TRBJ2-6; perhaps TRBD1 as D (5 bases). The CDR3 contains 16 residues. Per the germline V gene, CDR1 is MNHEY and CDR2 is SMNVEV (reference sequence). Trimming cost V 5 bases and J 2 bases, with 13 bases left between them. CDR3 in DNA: TGTGCCAGCAGTGTCACCAGGGTTACTGGGGCCAACGTCCTGACTTTC. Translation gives CASSVTRVTGANVLTF.

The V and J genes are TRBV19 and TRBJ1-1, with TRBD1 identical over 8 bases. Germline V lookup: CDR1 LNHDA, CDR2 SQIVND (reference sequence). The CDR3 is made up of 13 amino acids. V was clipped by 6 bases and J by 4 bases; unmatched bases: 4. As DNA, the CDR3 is TGTGCCAGTAGGAACAGGGGGTTCACTGAAGCTTTCTTT. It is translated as CASRNRGFTEAFF.

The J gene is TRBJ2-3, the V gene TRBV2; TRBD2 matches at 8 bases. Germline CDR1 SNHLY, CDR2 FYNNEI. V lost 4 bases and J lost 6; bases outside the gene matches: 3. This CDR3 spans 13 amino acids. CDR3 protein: CASSGGGGDTQYF. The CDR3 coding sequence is TGTGCCAGCAGTGGCGGCGGGGGGGATACGCAGTATTTT.

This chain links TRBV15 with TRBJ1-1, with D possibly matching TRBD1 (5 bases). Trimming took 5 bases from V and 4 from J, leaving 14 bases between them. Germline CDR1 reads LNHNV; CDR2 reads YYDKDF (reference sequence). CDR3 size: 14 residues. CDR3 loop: CATSESRGGTEAFF. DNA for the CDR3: TGTGCCACCAGCGAGAGCCGGGGGGGCACTGAAGCTTTCTTT.

The chain's CDR3 is CASSEQGKANVLTF. CDR3 nucleotide sequence: TGTGCCAGCAGCGAACAGGGGAAGGCCAACGTCCTGACTTTC. This chain uses TRBV7-9 with TRBJ2-6; TRBD1 matches 7 bases. The V gene end was trimmed by 5 bases and the J gene end by 6 bases; junction bases not matched to a gene: 4. The CDR3 contains 14 residues. Per the germline V gene, CDR1 is SEHNR and CDR2 is FQNEAQ (reference sequence).

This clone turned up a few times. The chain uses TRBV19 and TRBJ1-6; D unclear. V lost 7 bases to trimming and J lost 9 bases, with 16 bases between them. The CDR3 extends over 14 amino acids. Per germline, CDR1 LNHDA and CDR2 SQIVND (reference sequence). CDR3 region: CASTWMVGSSPLHF. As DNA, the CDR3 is TGTGCCAGTACGTGGATGGTTGGTTCTTCACCCCTCCACTTT.

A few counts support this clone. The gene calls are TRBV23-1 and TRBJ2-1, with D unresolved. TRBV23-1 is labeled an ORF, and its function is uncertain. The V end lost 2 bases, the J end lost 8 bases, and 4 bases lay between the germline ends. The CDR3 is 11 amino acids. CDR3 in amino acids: CASSQAHEQFF. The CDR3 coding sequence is TGCGCCAGCAGTCAAGCGCATGAGCAGTTCTTC.

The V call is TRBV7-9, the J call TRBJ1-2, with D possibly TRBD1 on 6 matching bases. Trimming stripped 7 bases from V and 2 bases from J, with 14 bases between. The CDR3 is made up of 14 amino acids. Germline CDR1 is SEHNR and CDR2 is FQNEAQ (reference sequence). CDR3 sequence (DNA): TGTGCCAGCACGTCGCGGGGGGCGAACTATGGCTACACCTTC. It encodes CASTSRGANYGYTF.

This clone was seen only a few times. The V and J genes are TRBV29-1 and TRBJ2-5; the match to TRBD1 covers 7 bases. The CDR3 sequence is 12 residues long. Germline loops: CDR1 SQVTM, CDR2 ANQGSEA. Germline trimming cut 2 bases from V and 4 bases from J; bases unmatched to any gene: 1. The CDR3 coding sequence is TGCAGCGTTGAATCAGGGGGAGAGACCCAGTACTTC. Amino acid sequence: CSVESGGETQYF.

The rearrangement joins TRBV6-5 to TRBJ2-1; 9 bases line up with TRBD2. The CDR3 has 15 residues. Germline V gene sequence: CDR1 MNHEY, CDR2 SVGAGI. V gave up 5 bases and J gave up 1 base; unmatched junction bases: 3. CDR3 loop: CASSTREGSYNEQFF. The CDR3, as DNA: TGTGCCAGCAGTACGCGGGAGGGGTCCTACAATGAGCAGTTCTTC.

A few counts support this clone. CDR3 bases: TGTGCCAGCAGCTTTGGGACCGACCACTTCTCCTACAATGAGCAGTTCTTC. It yields the protein CASSFGTDHFSYNEQFF. V usage is TRBV7-8 and J usage is TRBJ2-1; D may be TRBD1 or TRBD2 (5 bases each). Germline V gene lookup returns CDR1 SGHVS and CDR2 FQNEAQ. The CDR3 totals 17 residues. Between the trimmed V and J ends, which lost 3 bases and 0 bases, there was a span of 15 bases.

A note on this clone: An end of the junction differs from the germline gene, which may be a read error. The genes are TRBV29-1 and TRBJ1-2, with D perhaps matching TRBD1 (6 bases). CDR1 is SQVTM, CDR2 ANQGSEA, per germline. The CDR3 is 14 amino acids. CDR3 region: CSAETKGGYHGYTF. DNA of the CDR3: TGCAGCGCTGAAACCAAGGGGGGGTATCATGGCTACACCTTC.

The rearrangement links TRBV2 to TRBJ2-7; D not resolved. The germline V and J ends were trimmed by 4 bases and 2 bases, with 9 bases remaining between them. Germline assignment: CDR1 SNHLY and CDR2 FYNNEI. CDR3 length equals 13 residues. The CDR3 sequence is CASSVGRTYEQYF. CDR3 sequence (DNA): TGTGCCAGCAGTGTGGGCAGAACCTACGAGCAGTACTTC.

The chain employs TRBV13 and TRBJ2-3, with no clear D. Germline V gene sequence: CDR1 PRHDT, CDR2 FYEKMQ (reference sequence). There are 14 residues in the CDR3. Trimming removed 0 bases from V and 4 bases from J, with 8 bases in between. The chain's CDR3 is CASSLGSRPDTQYF. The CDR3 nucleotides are TGTGCCAGCAGCTTAGGATCCCGTCCAGATACGCAGTATTTT.

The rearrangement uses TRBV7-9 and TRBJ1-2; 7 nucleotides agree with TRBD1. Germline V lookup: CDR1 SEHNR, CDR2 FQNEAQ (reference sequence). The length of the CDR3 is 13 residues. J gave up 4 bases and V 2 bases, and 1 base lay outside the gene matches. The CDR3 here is CASSLRTGYGYTF. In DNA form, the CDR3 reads TGTGCCAGCAGCTTACGGACAGGCTATGGCTACACCTTC.

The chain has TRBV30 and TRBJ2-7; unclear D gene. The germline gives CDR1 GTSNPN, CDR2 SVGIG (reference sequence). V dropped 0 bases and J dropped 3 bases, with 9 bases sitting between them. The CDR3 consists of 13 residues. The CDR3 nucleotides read TGTGCCTGGAGTGTAAGGGCCTTCTACGAGCAGTACTTC. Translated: CAWSVRAFYEQYF.

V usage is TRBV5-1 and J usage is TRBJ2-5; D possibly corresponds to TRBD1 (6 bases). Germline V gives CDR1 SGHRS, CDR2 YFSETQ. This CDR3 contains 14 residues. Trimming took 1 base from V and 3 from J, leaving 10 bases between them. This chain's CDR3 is CASSLTGSEETQYF. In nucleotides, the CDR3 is TGCGCCAGCAGCTTGACAGGGAGCGAAGAGACCCAGTACTTC.

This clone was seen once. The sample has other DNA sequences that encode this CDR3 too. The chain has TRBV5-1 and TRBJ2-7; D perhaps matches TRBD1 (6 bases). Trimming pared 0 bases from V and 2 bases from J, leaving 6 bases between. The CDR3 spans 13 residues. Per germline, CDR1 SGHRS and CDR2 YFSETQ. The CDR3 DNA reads TGCGCCAGCAGCTTGGACAGGGCCTACGAGCAGTACTTC. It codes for CASSLDRAYEQYF. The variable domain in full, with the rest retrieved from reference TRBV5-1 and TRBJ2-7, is KAGVTQTPRYLIKTRGQQVTLSCSPISGHRSVSWYQQTPGQGLQFLFEYFSETQRNKGNFPGRFSGRQFSNSRSEMNVSTLELGDSALYLCASSLDRAYEQYFGPGTRLTVT.

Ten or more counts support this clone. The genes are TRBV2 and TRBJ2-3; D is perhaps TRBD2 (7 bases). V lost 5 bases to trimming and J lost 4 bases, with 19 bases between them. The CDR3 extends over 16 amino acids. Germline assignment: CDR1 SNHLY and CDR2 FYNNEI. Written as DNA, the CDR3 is TGTGCCAGCAGTCGCGGTGGGGGGGCCGAATCAGATACGCAGTATTTT. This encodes CASSRGGGAESDTQYF.

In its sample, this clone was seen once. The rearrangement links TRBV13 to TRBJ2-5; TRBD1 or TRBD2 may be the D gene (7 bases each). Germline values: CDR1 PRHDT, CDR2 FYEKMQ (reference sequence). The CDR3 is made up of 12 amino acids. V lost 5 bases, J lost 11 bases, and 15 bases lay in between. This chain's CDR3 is CASSPGGQDQYF. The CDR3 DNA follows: TGTGCCAGCAGCCCGGGAGGACAGGATCAGTACTTC.

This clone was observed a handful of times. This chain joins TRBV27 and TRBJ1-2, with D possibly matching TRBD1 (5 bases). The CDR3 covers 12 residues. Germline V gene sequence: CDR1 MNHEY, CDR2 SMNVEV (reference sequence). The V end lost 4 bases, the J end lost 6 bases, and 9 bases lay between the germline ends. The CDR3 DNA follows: TGTGCCAGCAGTTCTACAGGAGATGGCTACACCTTC. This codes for CASSSTGDGYTF.